This T cell receptor beta chain is drawn from a study of shared T cell receptors in the human thymus. Using immunoSEQ multiplex PCR, the repertoire was profiled, and TCRdb retains in-frame clones only, with some absent. The data contain hundreds of thousands of clones, 70% to 90% of them singletons. Trimming left V 0 bases short and J 4 bases short, with 9 bases between. Germline values: CDR1 LNHDA, CDR2 SQIVND (reference sequence). The CDR3 length is 14 residues. These data were also reused for a study on human thymus T cells.

The receptor comes from a boy younger than two with a congenital heart defect. The chain is built from TRBV19 and TRBJ1-1; D unresolved. The sequenced sample was thymocytes. The DNA of the CDR3 is TGTGCCAGTAGTATAGACGGGTTGGCCACTGAAGCTTTCTTT. This codes for CASSIDGLATEAFF.